The 5 T cell receptor beta chains reported below all come from one sample, sequenced in a study of T-cell memory formation after mild COVID-19. TCRdb called the 5' RACE reads again in MiXCR, with one record for every CDR3 protein. This sample has a few hundred thousand distinct CDR3 sequences, with 16% found just once. Sequenced input: PBMCs or a T cell subset sorted from them (not recorded which). These receptors were collected from a man aged 18 to 29 who had mild COVID-19 (a few samples of this study predate the infection). Cell type and time point are not known.

The genes are TRBV29-1 and TRBJ2-2, with 7 bases aligning to TRBD1. J was trimmed by 4 bases and V by 4 bases; bases with no gene match: 6. Germline-derived CDR1 and CDR2 are SQVTM and ANQGSEA. CDR3 length: 14 residues. The CDR3 region has the DNA TGCAGCGTTGCCGAGACAGGGACCACCGGGGAGCTGTTTTTT. Its protein product is CSVAETGTTGELFF.

This clonotype was recorded many times. The V gene is TRBV10-3, the J gene TRBJ2-5; D possibly corresponds to TRBD1 (5 bases). Between the trimmed V and J ends, which lost 2 bases and 6 bases, there was a span of 16 bases. The CDR3 sequence is 15 residues long. The germline V gene has CDR1 ENHRY and CDR2 SYGVKD. DNA of the CDR3: TGTGCCATCAGTGAGGTTGAGCAGGGAAAAAAGACCCAGTACTTC. This codes for CAISEVEQGKKTQYF.

The rearrangement joins TRBV3-1 to TRBJ2-2; 9 bases align to TRBD2. Per germline, CDR1 LGHDT and CDR2 YNNKEL (reference sequence). V lost 6 bases, J lost 4 bases, and 6 bases stayed unmatched. This CDR3 is built from 15 residues. This CDR3 is CASSASGGFTGELFF. The CDR3 DNA reads as TGTGCCAGCAGTGCCAGCGGGGGGTTCACCGGGGAGCTGTTTTTT.

This clonotype was picked up many times. The V and J genes are TRBV7-9 and TRBJ2-3; 8 bases match TRBD2. Germline CDR1 reads SEHNR; CDR2 reads FQNEAQ (reference sequence). This CDR3 contains 15 residues. V trimming: 6 bases; J trimming: 2 bases; junction bases outside the gene matches: 7. CDR3 in amino acids: CASSSPGGNTDTQYF. For the CDR3, the DNA is TGTGCCAGCAGTTCCCCGGGGGGGAACACAGATACGCAGTATTTT.

This rearrangement joins TRBV7-9 to TRBJ1-1; possible D gene TRBD1, 6 bases. CDR1 and CDR2 (germline): SEHNR, FQNEAQ (reference sequence). V was cut by 5 bases and J by 2 bases, with 15 bases left in between. The CDR3 totals 15 residues. The CDR3 region has the DNA TGTGCCAGCAGCCTCACAGGGATGGTAAACACTGAAGCTTTCTTT. Encoded protein: CASSLTGMVNTEAFF.